What follows is one T cell receptor beta chain and its context. Its antigen remains unknown. The data were obtained in a study of cytomegalovirus exposure and HLA in healthy donors. It was with 60 Vbeta and 13 Jbeta primers that the PCR ran. Authors' analysis steps: It was a later analysis that counted some 80 million unique TCR beta chains, of which around 11 million were shared. The protocol was immunoSEQ multiplex PCR, while the TCRdb copy is restricted to in-frame clones and leaves out a portion. V and J calls and clone size are those listed in that table; D and trimming were worked out from the DNA. The sample contains about 220,000 clones, about 75% of which appear only once. Study-wide results and limits: In the analysis, some V segments, TRBV6-2 and TRBV6-3 included, were excluded as indistinguishable. Among the sequence variants, a highly shared cluster was likely an artifact of sequencing. A previous analysis found most TCR beta V segments productive roughly 87% or roughly 30% of the time.

CDR3 length equals 16 residues. V was pared by 5 bases and J by 3 bases, with 18 bases between. The germline gives CDR1 SEHNR, CDR2 FQNEAQ (reference sequence). The chain carries TRBV7-9 and TRBJ2-3; maybe TRBD2 (6 bases). Sequenced sample: PBMCs. The clonotype comes from a woman aged 30 to 39 in good health and CMV-seronegative. The CDR3 protein is CASSTWASDGTDTQYF. The CDR3 DNA reads as TGTGCCAGCAGCACATGGGCTAGCGATGGGACAGATACGCAGTATTTT.